This TCR beta chain originates from a study of CD8 T cells in ankylosing spondylitis. Each CDR3 protein is one row after TCRdb ran MiXCR on the 5' RACE reads. The sample records around 150,000 distinct CDR3 sequences, under 55% being singletons. Germline CDR1 LGHDT, CDR2 YNNKEL (reference sequence). The CDR3 runs to 18 residues. V gave up 1 base and J gave up 1 base, with 18 bases separating them. Source material: synovial fluid, either unsorted or a sorted T cell fraction (not recorded which). The J gene is TRBJ2-3, the V gene TRBV3-1; D not resolved. The sequence was collected from a male donor with ankylosing spondylitis. The CDR3 bases are TGTGCCAGCAGCCAAGGCTCATGGGCGGAGTTGGGCACAGATACGCAGTATTTT. It yields the protein CASSQGSWAELGTDTQYF.